The T cell receptor beta chain under discussion was sequenced for a study of blood T cells in healthy people across ages. The V gene's germline CDR1 is SQVTM and CDR2 ANQGSEA. V was trimmed by 1 base and J by 4 bases, leaving 10 bases between them. The CDR3 sequence is 14 residues long. This clonotype was seen at least ten times. Alongside a J-beta primer mix, a sample-barcoded 5' primer served in a second PCR lasting roughly 6 to 12 cycles. Each CDR3 protein is one row after TCRdb ran MiXCR on the 5' RACE reads. The sample has approximately 960,000 distinct CDR3 sequences, 25% to 35% seen once. The data were also submitted as part of a second study, on T cells of mothers and their children. From that study: The donors comprised about six children and their three healthy Caucasian mothers.

This chain links TRBV29-1 with TRBJ1-4, with D perhaps matching TRBD1 (5 bases). Specimen: blood. The TCR sequence derives from a woman between 40 and 55 years old in good health. CDR3 nucleotides: TGCAGCGTTGAAGCGGCAGGGAGTAATGAAAAACTGTTTTTT. Protein product: CSVEAAGSNEKLFF.